This TCR beta chain came from a study of cytomegalovirus exposure and HLA in healthy donors. PCR involved 60 Vbeta and 13 Jbeta primers. Sequencing used immunoSEQ multiplex PCR; TCRdb keeps in-frame clones, though not all of them. The sample contains around 75,000 clones, about 80% of which appear only once. Study-level findings and limits: Later analysis demonstrated an association between a missense DCLRE1C variant and TCR beta V- and J-gene trimming.

Comment on this clone: Its antigen remains unknown.

V was shortened by 3 bases and J by 2 bases, with 12 bases between the two germline ends. The CDR3 is 14 residues long. Germline V gives CDR1 SGDLS, CDR2 YYNGEE. This chain uses TRBV9 with TRBJ2-7; D possibly corresponds to TRBD2 (5 bases). The TCR was taken from a man in his forties or fifties in good health and CMV-seronegative. Input material: PBMCs. The CDR3 region has the DNA TGTGCCAGCAGCGCGACGGGATCGACCTACGAGCAGTACTTC. This encodes CASSATGSTYEQYF.